Listed here are 25 T cell receptor beta chains from one sample, sequenced in a study of beta chain features in type 1 diabetes. Every bit of the isolated RNA underwent reverse transcription, so sequencing read expressed TCRB transcripts. Clones were sequenced by immunoSEQ multiplex PCR, and TCRdb holds only the in-frame ones, with some missing. The top ten hold approximately 0.42% of the sample, which has 15,000 to 20,000 clones, around 46% seen once. Sequencing was done on a sample of stem cell memory CD4+ T cells from blood. These receptors were obtained from a man between 18 and 35 years old in good health.

The rearrangement joins TRBV4-3 to TRBJ2-2, with D tentatively TRBD1 (6 bases). The CDR3 covers 15 residues. V was cut by 7 bases and J by 3 bases, with 15 bases left in between. The germline V gene has CDR1 LGHNA and CDR2 YSLEER. The CDR3 sequence: CASTLGAGHTGELFF. CDR3 nucleotides: TGCGCCAGCACCTTGGGGGCAGGGCACACCGGGGAGCTGTTTTTT.

As for this clone: The CDR3 does not close with the conserved phenylalanine or tryptophan, likely indicating a read error. It is unclear where the CDR3 begins or ends on the DNA, so no DNA is shown, and the CDR3 is as TCRdb lists it. V usage is TRBV15 and J usage is TRBJ2-7; the D call TRBD2 from the table was never checked on the DNA. Germline loops: CDR1 LNHNV, CDR2 YYDKDF (reference sequence). Ends included, the CDR3 has 14 residues. CDR3 sequence: CATSRDGRGSVIRY.

The chain links TRBV19 to TRBJ2-2, with a weak D call TRBD2 (7 bases). V lost 1 base, J lost 2 bases, and 11 bases lay in between. Germline values: CDR1 LNHDA, CDR2 SQIVND (reference sequence). The length of the CDR3 is 16 residues. The CDR3 sequence is CASSIGEGVNTGELFF. CDR3 nucleotides: TGTGCCAGTAGTATAGGGGAGGGGGTAAACACCGGGGAGCTGTTTTTT.

The table lists this clone with a count of one. The gene calls are TRBV6-1 and TRBJ1-4; 9 bases are shared with TRBD1. J was trimmed by 8 bases and V by 6 bases; bases with no gene match: 10. The V gene's germline CDR1 is MNHNS and CDR2 SASEGT. This CDR3 comprises 15 residues. The CDR3 DNA is TGTGCCAGCAGCGCCCAAACAGGGGGCAGGGAAAAACTGTTTTTT. Translating gives CASSAQTGGREKLFF.

In its sample, this clone was seen a few times. The genes are TRBV28 and TRBJ2-7; maybe TRBD1 (5 bases). The V gene lost 10 bases and the J gene lost 0 bases, with 13 bases spanning the gap. The CDR3 covers 13 residues. Germline-derived CDR1 and CDR2 are MDHEN and SYDVKM. The CDR3: CATELTDSYEQYF. The CDR3 coding sequence is TGTGCCACCGAATTGACAGACTCCTACGAGCAGTACTTC.

This clone turned up a few times. V and J are TRBV10-3 and TRBJ2-5; TRBD1 aligns across 7 bases. The CDR3 runs 13 residues. Germline assignment: CDR1 ENHRY and CDR2 SYGVKD. The V segment lost 7 bases and the J segment 3 bases; nucleotides outside the gene matches: 5. The CDR3 nucleotides are TGTGCCATCATTCGCAGGGGGAAAGAGACCCAGTACTTC. Protein sequence: CAIIRRGKETQYF.

This clone has just a few counts. The rearrangement joins TRBV30 to TRBJ1-1; D may be TRBD1 (6 bases). V lost 3 bases and J 1 base, leaving 9 bases between the germline ends. Germline V gives CDR1 GTSNPN, CDR2 SVGIG (reference sequence). The CDR3 covers 13 residues. CDR3: CAWRKGGNTEAFF. The CDR3 DNA reads as TGTGCCTGGAGGAAAGGGGGGAACACTGAAGCTTTCTTT.

The chain recombines TRBV28 with TRBJ2-5; the match to TRBD2 covers 13 bases. With V trimmed by 5 bases and J by 0 bases, 3 bases remained unmatched. CDR1 MDHEN and CDR2 SYDVKM come from the germline V gene. CDR3 length equals 16 residues. The CDR3 DNA reads TGTGCCAGCAGTCTGGGACTAGCGGGGAACCAAGAGACCCAGTACTTC. This sequence encodes CASSLGLAGNQETQYF.

This clone was observed a single time. The rearrangement uses TRBV10-3 and TRBJ1-5; TRBD1 might be the D (5 bases). This CDR3 spans 14 amino acids. The V end was cut by 2 bases, the J end by 6 bases, with 11 bases between. Germline CDR1 is ENHRY and CDR2 is SYGVKD. CDR3 sequence (DNA): TGTGCCATCAGTGAGATGGGGCTAGGTCAGCCCCAGCATTTT. Its translation: CAISEMGLGQPQHF.

This chain's CDR3 is CASTKGLAEAYEQYF. The CDR3 DNA reads as TGTGCCAGCACTAAGGGACTAGCGGAGGCCTACGAGCAGTACTTC. This chain joins TRBV28 and TRBJ2-7, with 11 bases fitting TRBD2. The CDR3 runs 15 residues. The V gene end was trimmed by 7 bases and the J gene end by 2 bases; junction bases not matched to a gene: 7. Germline V gene data show CDR1 as MDHEN and CDR2 as SYDVKM.

J is TRBJ2-5 and V is TRBV5-5; D is unresolved. V was clipped by 0 bases and J by 2 bases, with 8 bases between them. Germline V gene sequence: CDR1 SGHKS, CDR2 YYEKEE (reference sequence). The CDR3 sequence is 14 residues long. CDR3 nucleotides: TGTGCCAGCAGCTTGGAAACAGAGCAAGAGACCCAGTACTTC. This translates into CASSLETEQETQYF.

The chain employs TRBV4-1 and TRBJ2-3, with 13 positions matching TRBD2. Germline CDR1 is MGHRA and CDR2 is YSYEKL. With V trimmed by 2 bases and J by 3 bases, 11 bases remained unmatched. This CDR3 is built from 19 residues. As DNA, the CDR3 is TGCGCCAGCAGCCAATTCCAGGGGTTACTAGCGGGAGGGACAGATACGCAGTATTTT. Translated, it gives CASSQFQGLLAGGTDTQYF.

The sample holds a few counts of this clone. This chain connects TRBV29-1 to TRBJ2-7, with D perhaps TRBD1 (5 bases). The CDR3 consists of 11 residues. V gave up 5 bases and J gave up 3 bases, with 8 bases separating them. Looked up from germline, CDR1 is SQVTM and CDR2 is ANQGSEA. The CDR3 is CSVRRDYEQYF. The CDR3 region has the DNA TGCAGCGTTCGCAGGGACTACGAGCAGTACTTC.

The table lists this clone with a few counts. The rearrangement uses TRBV7-9 and TRBJ1-2; 9 nucleotides line up with TRBD1. V gave up 5 bases and J gave up 7 bases; unmatched junction bases: 17. The CDR3 has 17 residues. The germline V gene encodes CDR1 SEHNR and CDR2 FQNEAQ (reference sequence). The CDR3 coding sequence is TGTGCCAGCAGCACCGGGACAGGGACCCGCGACAGGTCTGGCTACACCTTC. It specifies CASSTGTGTRDRSGYTF.

This chain joins TRBV7-8 and TRBJ2-5; 12 bases are shared with TRBD2. This CDR3 contains 19 residues. V gave up 2 bases and J gave up 2 bases; unmatched junction bases: 12. Germline values: CDR1 SGHVS, CDR2 FQNEAQ. The CDR3 DNA reads as TGTGCCAGCAGCTTATTTACCCTAGCGGGGGGGGGTAGGCAAGAGACCCAGTACTTC. As protein: CASSLFTLAGGGRQETQYF.

This chain connects TRBV4-3 to TRBJ1-6, with TRBD1 matching 8 bases. Germline CDR1 and CDR2: LGHNA and YSLEER. The junction had 8 bases not matched to a gene; V was cut back by 4 bases and J by 9 bases. The CDR3 consists of 15 residues. The chain's CDR3 is CASSRQGWDGSPLHF. The CDR3 DNA reads as TGCGCCAGCAGCCGACAGGGGTGGGATGGTTCACCCCTCCACTTT.

This clone was seen more than once but under ten times. V is TRBV5-1 and J is TRBJ1-1; 7 nucleotides agree with TRBD1. V shed 6 bases and J 1 base; nucleotides not matched to a gene: 6. Germline CDR1 is SGHRS and CDR2 is YFSETQ. The CDR3 contains 14 residues. CDR3 amino acids: CASKQGIGNTEAFF. The CDR3 region has the DNA TGCGCCAGCAAACAGGGGATAGGGAACACTGAAGCTTTCTTT.

The table lists this clone with a few counts. This sequence joins TRBV7-9 and TRBJ2-5, with D possibly matching TRBD1 (6 bases). The length of the CDR3 is 15 residues. CDR1 and CDR2 from the germline V gene are SEHNR and FQNEAQ (reference sequence). The ends were cut back, 3 bases at V and 13 bases at J, with 24 bases in the middle. Here the CDR3 reads CASSFLRAAGESRYF. Written as DNA, the CDR3 is TGTGCCAGCAGCTTCCTGAGAGCGGCAGGGGAAAGTAGGTACTTC.

This clone qualifies as medium-sized. V is TRBV10-3 and J is TRBJ1-4; unclear D gene. There are 14 residues in the CDR3. V gave up 4 bases and J gave up 5 bases, with 11 bases separating them. Germline CDR1 ENHRY, CDR2 SYGVKD. In DNA, the CDR3 is TGTGCCATCAGTGGATCCGGGATAAATGAAAAACTGTTTTTT. Protein: CAISGSGINEKLFF.

This clone was counted only a few times. The rearrangement links TRBV7-2 to TRBJ2-7, with D unresolved. Germline V lookup: CDR1 SGHTA, CDR2 FQGNSA. The CDR3 is 14 amino acids. The V end was cut by 5 bases, the J end by 0 bases, with 11 bases between. The CDR3 sequence is CASSPYFASYEQYF. Written as DNA, the CDR3 is TGTGCCAGCAGCCCTTACTTTGCCTCCTACGAGCAGTACTTC.

CDR3 bases: TGTGCTAGTGGTTTGGTACTAGCGGGGAGCTCCTACAATGAGCAGTTCTTC. It codes for CASGLVLAGSSYNEQFF. The chain combines TRBV12-5 with TRBJ2-1; 10 bases are a match to TRBD2. Losses at the gene ends were 0 bases for V and 0 bases for J; bases not matched to a gene: 2. Germline loops: CDR1 LGHNT, CDR2 FRNRAP. The CDR3 totals 17 residues. The complete variable domain, with remaining parts taken from reference TRBV12-5 and TRBJ2-1, reads DARVTQTPRHKVTEMGQEVTMRCQPILGHNTVFWYRQTMMQGLELLAYFRNRAPLDDSGMPKDRFSAEMPDATLATLKIQPSEPRDSAVYFCASGLVLAGSSYNEQFFGPGTRLTVL.

CDR3 amino acids: CASSVNQGAIYEQYF. Here the CDR3 DNA reads TGTGCCAGCAGCGTAAACCAGGGGGCGATTTACGAGCAGTACTTC. The chain uses TRBV9 and TRBJ2-7; 8 bases map to TRBD1. After removal of 1 base from V and 4 bases from J, the junction contained 7 bases not matched to a gene. Germline lookup yields CDR1 SGDLS and CDR2 YYNGEE. CDR3 length equals 15 residues.

In its sample, this clone was seen a few times. The chain uses TRBV5-4 and TRBJ2-3; TRBD2 matches 12 bases. This CDR3 contains 15 residues. Losses at the gene ends were 4 bases for V and 5 bases for J; bases not matched to a gene: 5. CDR1 is SGHNT, CDR2 YYREEE, per germline (reference sequence). CDR3 DNA: TGTGCCAGCAGCATACTAGCGGGGGGTTTAGATACGCAGTATTTT. Amino acid sequence: CASSILAGGLDTQYF. Full variable domain (missing parts from reference TRBV5-4 and TRBJ2-3): ETGVTQSPTHLIKTRGQQVTLRCSSQSGHNTVSWYQQALGQGPQFIFQYYREEENGRGNFPPRFSGLQFPNYSSELNVNALELDDSALYLCASSILAGGLDTQYFGPGTRLTVL.

The chain carries TRBV4-3 and TRBJ2-2; maybe TRBD2 (6 bases). The ends were cut back, 1 base at V and 1 base at J, with 10 bases in the middle. The germline gives CDR1 LGHNA, CDR2 YSLEER. There are 16 residues in the CDR3. For the CDR3, the DNA is TGCGCCAGCAGCCAAGCCTGGCGGGAGAACACCGGGGAGCTGTTTTTT. This encodes CASSQAWRENTGELFF.

V gene TRBV5-1 combines with J gene TRBJ2-5; 11 positions match TRBD2. CDR1 is SGHRS, CDR2 YFSETQ, per germline. Trimming cost V 2 bases and J 2 bases; bases outside gene matches: 5. This CDR3 is 16 amino acids long. The chain's CDR3 is CASSFSTSGVQETQYF. The CDR3 DNA sequence: TGCGCCAGCAGCTTCTCGACTAGCGGGGTACAAGAGACCCAGTACTTC.